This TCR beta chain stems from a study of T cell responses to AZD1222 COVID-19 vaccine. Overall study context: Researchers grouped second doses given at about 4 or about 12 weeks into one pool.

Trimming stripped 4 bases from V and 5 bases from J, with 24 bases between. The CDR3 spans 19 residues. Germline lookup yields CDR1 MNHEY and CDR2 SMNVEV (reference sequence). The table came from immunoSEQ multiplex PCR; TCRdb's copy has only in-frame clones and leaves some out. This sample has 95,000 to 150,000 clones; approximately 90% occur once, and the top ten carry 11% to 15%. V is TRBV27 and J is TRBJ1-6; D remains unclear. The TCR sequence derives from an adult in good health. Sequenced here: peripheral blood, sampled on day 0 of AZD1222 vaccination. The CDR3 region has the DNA TGTGCCAGCAGTTGGATTTATCTTTCGGATACTCCACATAATTCACCCCTCCACTTT. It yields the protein CASSWIYLSDTPHNSPLHF.